This is a list of T cell receptor beta chains from one sample in a study of CD8 T cells in Susac syndrome. Each CDR3 protein gets one entry after TCRdb re-called the immunoSEQ multiplex PCR reads with MiXCR. The sample includes some 18,000 distinct CDR3 sequences, roughly 95% of them seen just once. The sample consisted of CD8+ T cells from PBMCs. Source of these receptors: a human donor in good health. Both conserved end residues are part of each CDR3. The D gene is left open where the match is weak. Size is stated for part of the rows, as once, few or many counts, or as a class when the clone is expanded.

v_call	d_call	clone_size	j_call	cdr3_nt	cdr3_aa
TRBV27	NA	NA	TRBJ2-1	TGTGCCGGCAGAACCGGGGCCCTCGGGTTCTTC	CAGRTGALGFF
TRBV6-2/TRBV6-3	NA	NA	TRBJ2-5	TGTGCCAGCAGTGACCTCTCCCTTCGAGCGGACCAAGAGACCCAGTACTTC	CASSDLSLRADQETQYF
TRBV27	NA	NA	TRBJ2-3	TGTGCCAGCAGTACCTTGGCTAGCGAACGCACAGATACGCAGTATTTT	CASSTLASERTDTQYF
TRBV6-2/TRBV6-3	NA	NA	TRBJ2-1	TGTGCCAGTCTTGGTGGGAGTTACAATGAGCAGTTCTTC	CASLGGSYNEQFF
TRBV27	TRBD1	few	TRBJ2-3	TGTGCCAGCAGTGAGACAGGGTTCATCCCGCAGTATTTT	CASSETGFIPQYF
TRBV7-3	NA	NA	TRBJ2-5	TGTGCCAGCAGCCCCGGGAATGGGGACCGAGAGACCCAGTACTTC	CASSPGNGDRETQYF
TRBV12-5	NA	NA	TRBJ1-1	TGTGCTAGTGGTTTCGGGGGTGGAAATACTGAAGCTTTCTTT	CASGFGGGNTEAFF
TRBV3-1	TRBD1	NA	TRBJ2-3	TGTGCCAGCAGCCAAAACAGGGGCGGCGGCACAGATACGCAGTATTTT	CASSQNRGGGTDTQYF
TRBV28	NA	NA	TRBJ2-3	TGTGCCAGCAGTTTAAGTCCGCCCGGCACAGATACGCAGTATTTT	CASSLSPPGTDTQYF
TRBV24-1	NA	NA	TRBJ2-5	TGTGCCACCAGTCTTTCCGGTTACCAAGAGACCCAGTACTTC	CATSLSGYQETQYF
TRBV19	NA	once	TRBJ2-7	TGTGCCAGTAGTATGAGGGGACGGAGATTCGGCGAGCAGTACTTC	CASSMRGRRFGEQYF
TRBV19	TRBD2	NA	TRBJ2-1	TGTGCCAGTAGTAGGGAGCGGGAGATCTACAATGAGCAGTTCTTC	CASSREREIYNEQFF
TRBV7-9	TRBD2	NA	TRBJ2-1	TGTGCCAGCAGCCCCGATTTAGCGGGAGAGGGCAGCTACAATGAGCAGTTCTTC	CASSPDLAGEGSYNEQFF
TRBV11-2	NA	NA	TRBJ2-7	TGTGCCAGCAGCTTACAGAGCGCCTACGAGCAGTACTTC	CASSLQSAYEQYF
TRBV9	TRBD2	few	TRBJ2-7	TGTGCCAGCAGCGTAGAAGCTAGCGGATACTACGAGCAGTACTTC	CASSVEASGYYEQYF
TRBV19	NA	NA	TRBJ2-1	TGTGCCAGTAGTCCCTTGGGAACCTCCTACAATGAGCAGTTCTTC	CASSPLGTSYNEQFF
TRBV5-1	NA	few	TRBJ2-2	TGCGCCAGCAGCTTGGGGCCCCAGACTGGGGAGCTGTTTTTT	CASSLGPQTGELFF
TRBV19	NA	NA	TRBJ1-1	TGTGCCAGTAGTATGAACCCGAACACTGAAGCTTTCTTT	CASSMNPNTEAFF
TRBV30	NA	NA	TRBJ1-2	TGTGCCTGGGGCCCCGACCAAACCTATGGCTACACCTTC	CAWGPDQTYGYTF
TRBV24-1	TRBD2	NA	TRBJ2-1	TGTGCCACCAGTGATTTGCGGGGGAGCGGGAGCAGCTACAATGAGCAGTTCTTC	CATSDLRGSGSSYNEQFF
TRBV7-8	NA	NA	TRBJ2-1	TGTGCCAGCAGCTTAATAGTGGGAGAAAAGGGCCATGAGCAGTTCTTC	CASSLIVGEKGHEQFF
TRBV2	TRBD1	NA	TRBJ2-5	TGTGCCAGCAGCCGGAACCGGGACAGGGAGAAGGAGACCCAGTACTTC	CASSRNRDREKETQYF
TRBV28	TRBD2	NA	TRBJ2-2	TGTGCCAGCACTTCTAGCGGGAGGACCCGGGACACCGGGGAGCTGTTTTTT	CASTSSGRTRDTGELFF
TRBV7-8	NA	NA	TRBJ2-1	TGTGCCAGCAGCACTAGACGAGGGGACCTCAATGAGCAGTTCTTC	CASSTRRGDLNEQFF
TRBV5-1	TRBD2	NA	TRBJ2-1	TGCGCCAGCAGCTTGGCCGACGTCGGCGGGAGGGCCGGGGCCAATGAGCAGTTCTTC	CASSLADVGGRAGANEQFF
TRBV7-9	TRBD1	NA	TRBJ1-4	TGTGCCAGCAGCTCCACGCTTCGGGACAGGGGTGAAAAACTGTTTTTT	CASSSTLRDRGEKLFF
TRBV28	TRBD1	NA	TRBJ2-7	TGTGCCAGCAGCCTTACAGGGGGTTCCTACGAGCAGTACTTC	CASSLTGGSYEQYF
TRBV27	TRBD1	NA	TRBJ2-7	TGTGCCAGCAGTTTACCCGGACAGGGTAGCGAGCAGTACTTC	CASSLPGQGSEQYF